This is a list of T cell receptor beta chains from one sample in a study of a mutant IDH1 vaccine in newly diagnosed glioma. Profiled with immunoSEQ multiplex PCR; TCRdb holds only in-frame clones, not every one. The top ten clones hold under 8% of a sample with just under 95,000 clones, 83% of them seen once. This specimen consisted of PBMCs, obtained from a glioma patient treated with radiotherapy, temozolomide or both. The receptors stem from a woman in her 50s with glioma. The CDR3 runs from the conserved cysteine through the conserved F or W. D genes are given only for firm matches. Part of the rows lack a size; the others show once, few, many or a class for expanded clones.

v_gene	j_gene	abundance	d_gene	CDR3aa	CDR3nt
TRBV29-1	TRBJ1-2	-	-	CSVEEAHIRGYTF	TGCAGCGTTGAAGAGGCCCATATACGGGGCTACACCTTC
TRBV5-4	TRBJ1-3	-	-	CASSLVRPGNTIYF	TGTGCCAGCAGCTTGGTAAGGCCTGGAAACACCATATATTTT
TRBV5-5	TRBJ2-2	-	TRBD2	CASSSWGGTGELFF	TGTGCCAGCAGTTCGTGGGGGGGAACCGGGGAGCTGTTTTTT
TRBV7-3	TRBJ1-1	few	-	CASSLYTSLNTEAFF	TGTGCCAGCAGTCTCTATACAAGCTTGAACACTGAAGCTTTCTTT
TRBV4-1	TRBJ2-7	-	TRBD1	CASSQWTGEDEQYF	TGCGCCAGCAGCCAATGGACAGGGGAAGACGAGCAGTACTTC
TRBV27	TRBJ1-1	-	-	CASSRLHSEAFF	TGTGCCAGCAGTCGCCTTCATTCTGAAGCTTTCTTT
TRBV7-3	TRBJ1-1	-	TRBD1	CASSPGQGVSEAFF	TGTGCCAGCAGCCCGGGACAGGGGGTTTCTGAAGCTTTCTTT
TRBV5-6	TRBJ2-1	-	TRBD1	CASSLEGQGYNEQFF	TGTGCCAGCAGCTTGGAGGGACAGGGCTACAATGAGCAGTTCTTC
TRBV19	TRBJ1-1	-	-	CASSQWDTEAFF	TGTGCCAGTAGTCAGTGGGACACTGAAGCTTTCTTT
TRBV7-9	TRBJ2-7	-	TRBD1	CASSFPDRADEQYF	TGTGCCAGCAGCTTCCCGGACAGGGCCGACGAGCAGTACTTC
TRBV19	TRBJ1-1	-	-	CASAPNKGNTEAFF	TGTGCCAGTGCGCCGAACAAAGGGAACACTGAAGCTTTCTTT
TRBV2	TRBJ2-1	-	-	CASSGDGVYNEQFF	TGTGCCAGCAGTGGCGACGGCGTTTACAATGAGCAGTTCTTC
TRBV7-8	TRBJ2-7	-	TRBD1	CASSSMTGSDEQYF	TGTGCCAGCAGCTCGATGACAGGGAGTGACGAGCAGTACTTC
TRBV7-2	TRBJ2-7	-	-	CASSPRDGSYEQYF	TGTGCCAGCAGCCCCAGGGACGGATCCTACGAGCAGTACTTC
TRBV25-1	TRBJ2-7	-	-	CASSDPVGGPLEQYF	TGTGCCAGCAGTGATCCGGTGGGGGGACCCCTCGAGCAGTACTTC
TRBV9	TRBJ2-7	-	TRBD1	CASSVAAPDRGNEQYF	TGTGCCAGCAGCGTAGCAGCTCCGGACAGGGGAAACGAGCAGTACTTC
TRBV7-9	TRBJ2-3	-	TRBD2	CASSLVLAGVLDTQYF	TGTGCCAGCAGCTTAGTACTAGCGGGGGTCTTAGATACGCAGTATTTT
TRBV11-2	TRBJ1-5	-	-	CASSLGDGGLQPQHF	TGTGCCAGCAGCTTAGGAGACGGGGGGCTCCAGCCCCAGCATTTT
TRBV5-1	TRBJ1-6	-	-	CASSLWTDPLSPLHF	TGCGCCAGCAGCCTCTGGACGGATCCCCTTTCACCCCTCCACTTT
TRBV28	TRBJ1-4	-	TRBD1	CASSSTGFTLFF	TGTGCCAGCAGTTCGACAGGGTTCACCCTGTTTTTT
TRBV10-2	TRBJ1-2	-	-	CAATPDTDYGYTF	TGCGCCGCCACTCCGGACACGGACTATGGCTACACCTTC
TRBV5-1	TRBJ2-7	-	TRBD1	CASSLAGTGGDEQYF	TGCGCCAGCAGCTTGGCCGGGACAGGGGGCGACGAGCAGTACTTC
TRBV9	TRBJ2-7	-	-	CASSGDTGPYEQYF	TGTGCCAGCAGCGGAGACACCGGACCCTACGAGCAGTACTTC
TRBV4-2	TRBJ1-2	-	-	CASSHLSSDYGYTF	TGTGCCAGCAGCCATCTTTCGTCTGACTATGGCTACACCTTC
TRBV6-6	TRBJ2-1	-	TRBD2	CASSLLAGGYNEQFF	TGTGCCAGCAGCCTACTAGCGGGGGGATACAATGAGCAGTTCTTC
TRBV19	TRBJ2-6	-	-	CASLRPGLQLRANVLTF	TGTGCCAGTCTGCGCCCGGGGCTCCAACTAAGGGCCAACGTCCTGACTTTC
TRBV7-3	TRBJ2-7	-	-	CASSLTRTNEQYF	TGTGCCAGCAGCTTAACGAGAACAAACGAGCAGTACTTC
TRBV7-7	TRBJ1-1	once	-	CASRTTGPEAFF	TGTGCCAGCAGAACAACAGGTCCTGAAGCTTTCTTT
TRBV5-3	TRBJ1-1	few	-	CARSSPGHLEAFF	TGTGCCAGAAGCTCGCCGGGACACCTTGAAGCTTTCTTT
TRBV2	TRBJ1-2	-	-	CASSGPGVNYGYTF	TGTGCCAGCAGTGGTCCGGGGGTTAACTATGGCTACACCTTC